The clone carrying this TCR beta chain was recorded a few times. What it binds is unknown. A process of 5'RACE template switching, which added a universal primer site and UMIs, was used to make TCR cDNA. Each CDR3 protein gets one entry after TCRdb re-called the 5' RACE reads with MiXCR. The table records roughly 250,000 distinct CDR3 sequences, about an eighth of them present only once. The V end lost 7 bases, the J end lost 2 bases, and 12 bases lay between the germline ends. The CDR3 has 14 residues. These data belong to a study of T cells after yellow fever vaccination. The study's findings and limits: The CD4 and CD8 compartments had a small share of their clonotypes in common.

This clonotype originated in a man aged 25-40 years who received the YFV17D yellow fever vaccine. The material sequenced was CD4+ T cells sorted from PBMCs, taken 45 days after the yellow fever booster vaccination. This chain connects TRBV12-3 or TRBV12-4 to TRBJ1-3, with unresolved D. CDR3 nucleotide sequence: TGTGCCAGCACCCCAGCGCGGACTGGAAACACCATATATTTT. Its translation: CASTPARTGNTIYF.